Listed here are 5 T cell receptor beta chains from one sample, sequenced in a study of shared clonotypes between healthy human individuals. TCRdb keeps only in-frame clones here, not all; method: immunoSEQ multiplex PCR. The sample includes 520,000 or so clones, more than 65% of them seen just once. Specimen: PBMCs. These receptors came from a woman between 40 and 55 years old in good health. Some clones in this sample may be carry-over from other donors' samples.

This clone was found once. The V gene is TRBV27, the J gene TRBJ2-7, with 7 bases fitting TRBD2. The CDR3 is made up of 15 amino acids. Trimming cost V 5 bases and J 1 base; bases outside gene matches: 8. Germline CDR1 is MNHEY and CDR2 is SMNVEV (reference sequence). CDR3 in DNA: TGTGCCAGCAGTGCTCGAGGTAGCGGGTCCTACGAGCAGTACTTC. Its protein product is CASSARGSGSYEQYF.

CDR3 nucleotides: TGTGCCAGCAGCTCCCCGGAAACACCCCATCAGCCCCAGCATTTT. Its protein is CASSSPETPHQPQHF. The rearrangement joins TRBV5-5 to TRBJ1-5; D not resolved. The CDR3 length is 15 residues. Germline V gives CDR1 SGHKS, CDR2 YYEKEE (reference sequence). Trimming shortened V by 3 bases and J by 5 bases, and 15 bases separated the two germline ends.

V usage is TRBV11-3 and J usage is TRBJ2-1, with 11 bases lining up with TRBD2. The CDR3 runs to 16 residues. With V trimmed by 1 base and J by 5 bases, 4 bases remained unmatched. Germline loops: CDR1 SGHNT, CDR2 YENEEA. The CDR3 bases are TGTGCCAGCAGCTTAGTCGGGACTAGCGGAAACAATGAGCAGTTCTTC. As protein: CASSLVGTSGNNEQFF.

The J gene is TRBJ2-2, the V gene TRBV7-2; 11 nucleotides agree with TRBD2. The V and J ends lost 2 bases and 0 bases, in that order; junction bases with no gene match: 5. The germline V gene has CDR1 SGHTA and CDR2 FQGNSA. CDR3 length: 18 amino acids. The CDR3 spells CASSLMGTSGANTGELFF. The CDR3 DNA is TGTGCCAGCAGCTTAATGGGGACTAGCGGAGCGAACACCGGGGAGCTGTTTTTT.

The chain carries TRBV10-3 and TRBJ1-1; 9 bases are a match to TRBD1. Germline lookup yields CDR1 ENHRY and CDR2 SYGVKD. Germline trimming cut 6 bases from V and 7 bases from J; bases unmatched to any gene: 3. The CDR3 covers 12 residues. The CDR3 DNA is TGTGCCATCAGCCCGACAGGGGGTGAAGCTTTCTTT. This encodes CAISPTGGEAFF.